This TCR beta chain was identified during a study of blood T cell repertoires in COVID-19. Study details: Sources were T cells, B-cell-depleted T cells, or PBMCs; the material itself was cDNA or gDNA.

Germline V CDR1 and CDR2: LGHDT, YNNKEL (reference sequence). The CDR3 covers 12 residues. The junction had 4 bases not matched to a gene; V was cut back by 4 bases and J by 7 bases. In the study's own analysis: Amplification of reference gene primers was used by the study to estimate nucleated cell counts. Sequencing was performed with immunoSEQ multiplex PCR; in TCRdb, only in-frame clones are kept and a portion is missing. V, J and clone size were drawn from that table, and D and trimming were deduced from the DNA. Of over 90,000 clones in the sample, around 90% are singletons; the top ten hold roughly 2.1%.

The specimen was peripheral blood. The sequence was collected from a woman between 45 and 65 years old with COVID-19, enrolled during active disease. The chain couples TRBV3-1 (or the pseudogene TRBV3-2) to TRBJ2-7; TRBD2 matches 7 bases. In DNA form, the CDR3 reads TGTGCCAGCAGCCTAATGGGAGGGGAGCAGTACTTC. Translating gives CASSLMGGEQYF.